The source of this TCR beta chain is a study of blood T cells in healthy people across ages. At least ten counts were recorded for this clonotype. Its antigen is unidentified. The CDR3 contains 14 residues. V was pared by 5 bases and J by 9 bases, with 22 bases between. CDR1 is DFQATT, CDR2 SNEGSKA, per germline (reference sequence). Through a sample-barcoded 5' primer and a J-beta primer mix, a second PCR was run for roughly 6 to 12 cycles. TCRdb redid the calling of the 5' RACE reads with MiXCR, one entry per CDR3 protein. Of 1.5 million to 2 million distinct CDR3 sequences detected, 28% appear once; the ten largest clones hold 7% to 9%. Study observations and caveats: Conclusively comparing naive with antigen-experienced cells was impossible with unsorted PBMCs.

The rearrangement joins TRBV20-1 to TRBJ2-5; possibly TRBD1 for D (5 bases). This clonotype was obtained from a woman aged 25 to 39 in good health. Sequenced sample: blood. The CDR3 DNA reads as TGCAGTGCTCCCAAATCGGGCAGGGAAGGATCCCAGTACTTC. Amino acids: CSAPKSGREGSQYF.